Listed here are 18 T cell receptor beta chains from one sample, sequenced in a study of CD8 T cells in ankylosing spondylitis. TCRdb analysed the 5' RACE reads with MiXCR anew, one entry per CDR3 protein. The data show approximately 100,000 distinct CDR3 sequences, less than 25% seen once. The specimen was synovial fluid, either unsorted or a sorted T cell fraction (not recorded which). The receptor set was obtained from a male donor with ankylosing spondylitis.

The chain carries TRBV13 and TRBJ2-1; 9 bases align to TRBD2. V was pared by 3 bases and J by 5 bases, with 5 bases of the junction left unmatched. The CDR3 runs to 15 residues. Germline CDR1 reads PRHDT; CDR2 reads FYEKMQ (reference sequence). The CDR3 sequence is CASSFLAGLNNEQFF. CDR3 nucleotide sequence: TGTGCCAGCAGCTTCCTAGCGGGACTTAACAATGAGCAGTTCTTC.

V usage is TRBV24-1 and J usage is TRBJ2-7, with D maybe TRBD2 (5 bases). This CDR3 region has 13 residues. With 2 bases removed from V and 3 bases from J, the gap between germline ends came to 7 bases. CDR1 and CDR2 from the germline V gene are KGHDR and SFDVKD. CDR3: CATSDYAGYEQYF. DNA for the CDR3: TGTGCCACCAGTGATTACGCGGGCTACGAGCAGTACTTC.

The gene calls are TRBV7-8 and TRBJ1-1; D gene ambiguous. The ends were cut back, 5 bases at V and 1 base at J, with 11 bases in the middle. Germline assignment: CDR1 SGHVS and CDR2 FQNEAQ. This CDR3 spans 14 amino acids. CDR3: CASSQLTGNTEAFF. The CDR3 DNA follows: TGTGCCAGCAGCCAATTGACGGGGAACACTGAAGCTTTCTTT.

The chain employs TRBV18 and TRBJ1-3; D unresolved. V shed 0 bases and J shed 4 bases, with 16 bases lying between them. In germline, CDR1 is KGHSH, CDR2 LQKENI. CDR3 length: 17 amino acids. CDR3 loop: CASSPPKPPGSGNTIYF. The CDR3 region has the DNA TGTGCCAGCTCACCACCGAAACCCCCCGGGTCCGGAAACACCATATATTTT.

This clonotype showed up many times. The J gene is TRBJ1-5, the V gene TRBV7-9; tentative D call: TRBD1 (5 bases). There are 13 residues in the CDR3. Deletions cut 5 bases from V and 7 bases from J, with 12 bases between. Germline-derived CDR1 and CDR2 are SEHNR and FQNEAQ (reference sequence). The CDR3 DNA sequence: TGTGCCAGCAGCACAGGACGGGAGCAGCCCCAGCATTTT. This encodes CASSTGREQPQHF. Using reference TRBV7-9 and TRBJ1-5 for the parts outside the CDR3, the full variable domain is DTGVSQNPRHKITKRGQNVTFRCDPISEHNRLYWYRQTLGQGPEFLTYFQNEAQLEKSRLLSDRFSAERPKGSFSTLEIQRTEQGDSAMYLCASSTGREQPQHFGDGTRLSIL.

This clonotype was detected only once. The chain links TRBV15 to TRBJ2-3; the D gene is possibly TRBD1 (5 bases). Looked up from germline, CDR1 is LNHNV and CDR2 is YYDKDF (reference sequence). This CDR3 contains 15 residues. Trimming left V 1 base short and J 6 bases short, with 14 bases between. The CDR3 DNA is TGTGCCACCAGCAGAGCCTATCAGGGTGAGGATACGCAGTATTTT. This gives the protein CATSRAYQGEDTQYF.

The chain links TRBV24-1 to TRBJ2-5; D may be TRBD2 (6 bases). V was cut by 9 bases and J by 5 bases, with 21 bases left in between. Germline values: CDR1 KGHDR, CDR2 SFDVKD. This CDR3 has 15 residues. The CDR3: CATAVGGVLGETQYF. In DNA form, the CDR3 reads TGTGCCACCGCGGTCGGAGGGGTGTTGGGGGAGACCCAGTACTTC.

This clonotype has only a few counts. This chain joins TRBV4-2 and TRBJ2-1; 13 bases agree with TRBD2. This CDR3 contains 16 residues. J lost 4 bases, V lost 3 bases, and 3 bases had no gene match. In germline, CDR1 is LGHNA, CDR2 YNFKEQ. The DNA of the CDR3 is TGTGCCAGCAGCCAGGAGACTAGCGGGAGGTACAATGAGCAGTTCTTC. Translated, it gives CASSQETSGRYNEQFF.

This clonotype appeared many times. The V call is TRBV29-1, the J call TRBJ1-5; TRBD1 aligns across 8 bases. This CDR3 region has 15 residues. V lost 6 bases, J lost 3 bases, and 10 bases stayed unmatched. Germline V gene data show CDR1 as SQVTM and CDR2 as ANQGSEA. The CDR3 spells CSVREQGGINQPQHF. CDR3 nucleotides: TGCAGCGTCCGAGAACAGGGGGGAATCAATCAGCCCCAGCATTTT.

This clonotype occurred a few times. This may come from a read error, since a much larger clone is one base off. Given the absence of the conserved phenylalanine or tryptophan at the CDR3 end, a read error is likely. The genes are TRBV20-1 and TRBJ1-1, with 9 bases aligning to TRBD1. Losses at the gene ends were 5 bases for V and 0 bases for J; bases not matched to a gene: 10. The CDR3 loop spans 16 amino acids. Germline V gene sequence: CDR1 DFQATT, CDR2 SNEGSKA (reference sequence). For the CDR3, the DNA is TGCAGTGCTCCTGTCCCGGGACAGGGACTGAACACTGAAGCTTTCCTT. Amino acid sequence: CSAPVPGQGLNTEAFL.

This clonotype was detected only a few times. The V gene is TRBV7-9, the J gene TRBJ1-1; D is perhaps TRBD1 (5 bases). CDR3 size: 12 residues. The germline V gene encodes CDR1 SEHNR and CDR2 FQNEAQ (reference sequence). With 11 bases removed from V and 0 bases from J, the gap between germline ends came to 10 bases. Written as DNA, the CDR3 is TGTGCCGGCGGGGGACTGAACACTGAAGCTTTCTTT. It is translated as CAGGGLNTEAFF.

This clonotype showed up just a few times. The chain is built from TRBV7-2 and TRBJ2-1; D is uncertain. This CDR3 spans 13 amino acids. The V and J ends lost 4 bases and 8 bases respectively, with 12 bases between them. Germline loops: CDR1 SGHTA, CDR2 FQGNSA. Here the CDR3 reads CASSYRPGDEQFF. CDR3 DNA: TGTGCCAGCAGCTACAGACCTGGAGATGAGCAGTTCTTC.

This clonotype was seen a handful of times. This chain joins TRBV4-1 and TRBJ1-4; D not resolved. V was cut by 0 bases and J by 0 bases, with 8 bases left in between. Germline CDR1 MGHRA, CDR2 YSYEKL. The CDR3 has 16 amino acids. The CDR3 DNA sequence: TGCGCCAGCAGCCAAGATCCGGGGACAACTAATGAAAAACTGTTTTTT. Amino acids: CASSQDPGTTNEKLFF.

This clonotype came up many times. The genes are TRBV11-2 and TRBJ2-1; 13 bases line up with TRBD2. Losses at the gene ends were 5 bases for V and 8 bases for J; bases not matched to a gene: 3. The CDR3 sequence is 14 residues long. From germline, CDR1 is SGHAT and CDR2 FQNNGV. CDR3 sequence: CASSGLAGVYEQFF. In DNA form, the CDR3 reads TGTGCCAGCAGCGGACTAGCGGGAGTCTATGAGCAGTTCTTC.

CDR3 region: CASSYPGAGETQYF. Here the CDR3 DNA reads TGTGCCAGCAGTTACCCGGGAGCGGGAGAGACCCAGTACTTC. The chain couples TRBV6-5 to TRBJ2-5; maybe TRBD2 (6 bases). Germline assignment: CDR1 MNHEY and CDR2 SVGAGI. Trimming removed 2 bases from V and 4 bases from J, with 11 bases in between. The CDR3 has 14 residues.

In this sample, this clonotype turned up many times. The chain is built from TRBV13 and TRBJ2-1; no definite D call. The CDR3 extends over 15 amino acids. With 1 base removed from V and 5 bases from J, the gap between germline ends came to 12 bases. CDR1 is PRHDT, CDR2 FYEKMQ, per germline (reference sequence). In DNA form, the CDR3 reads TGTGCCAGCAGCTTAGAAGGGTCGAAGAACAATGAGCAGTTCTTC. It specifies CASSLEGSKNNEQFF.

The chain uses TRBV7-8 and TRBJ2-1, with D possibly being TRBD1 or TRBD2 (5 bases each). Trimming stripped 1 base from V and 4 bases from J, with 11 bases between. CDR1 SGHVS and CDR2 FQNEAQ come from the germline V gene. The CDR3 length is 15 residues. CDR3 DNA sequence: TGTGCCAGCAGCTTAGAGCGGCAGGGATACAATGAGCAGTTCTTC. This encodes CASSLERQGYNEQFF.

This chain links TRBV12-3 or TRBV12-4 with TRBJ2-1; D ambiguous. The CDR3 extends over 13 amino acids. V dropped 10 bases and J dropped 1 base, with 11 bases sitting between them. CDR3 region: CANTTSSYNEQFF. The CDR3 nucleotides are TGTGCCAACACAACTTCGTCCTACAATGAGCAGTTCTTC.